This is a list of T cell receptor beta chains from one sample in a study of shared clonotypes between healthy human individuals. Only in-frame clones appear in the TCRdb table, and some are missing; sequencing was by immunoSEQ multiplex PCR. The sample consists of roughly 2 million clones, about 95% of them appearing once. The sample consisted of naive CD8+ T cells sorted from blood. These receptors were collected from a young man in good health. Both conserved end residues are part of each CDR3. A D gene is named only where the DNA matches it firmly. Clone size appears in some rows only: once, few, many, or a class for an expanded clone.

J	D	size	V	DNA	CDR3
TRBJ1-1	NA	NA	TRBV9	TGTGCCAGCAGCGTAGCTGCCATAGTGGGGGCAACGAACACTGAAGCTTTCTTT	CASSVAAIVGATNTEAFF
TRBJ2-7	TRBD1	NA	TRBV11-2	TGTGCCAGCAGCCTCCCACCCCCGACAGGGGACCCCAACGAGCAGTACTTC	CASSLPPPTGDPNEQYF
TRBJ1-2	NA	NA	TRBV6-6	TGTGCCAGCAGTTACTTTGACACTGCTAACTATGGCTACACCTTC	CASSYFDTANYGYTF
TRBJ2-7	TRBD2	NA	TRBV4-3	TGCGCCAGCAGCCAAGGTTCTAGCGGGAGTTACGAGCAGTACTTC	CASSQGSSGSYEQYF
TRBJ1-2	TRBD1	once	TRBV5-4	TGTGCCAGCAGCTTGAAGGACAGGGTAGAAGGCTACACCTTC	CASSLKDRVEGYTF
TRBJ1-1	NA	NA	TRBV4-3	TGCGCCAGCAGCCAAGAGACCTTGATTGGGGAGTTGAACACTGAAGCTTTCTTT	CASSQETLIGELNTEAFF
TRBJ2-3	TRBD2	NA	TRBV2	TGTGCCAGCAGTGATGGTTTATGGGTTAGCGGGTCCCCAGATACGCAGTATTTT	CASSDGLWVSGSPDTQYF
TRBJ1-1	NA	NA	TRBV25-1	TGTGCCAGCAGTGAAAGACAGGCCCTAAAGACTGAAGCTTTCTTT	CASSERQALKTEAFF
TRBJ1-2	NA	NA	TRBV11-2	TGTGCCAGCAGCCACAATCGGGGCCCTGGCTACACCTTC	CASSHNRGPGYTF
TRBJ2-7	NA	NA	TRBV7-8	TGTGCCAGCAGCTCAAGGGTAATCTACGAGCAGTACTTC	CASSSRVIYEQYF
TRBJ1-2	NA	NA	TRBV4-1	TGCGCCAGCAGCTCCCTAGTCGGCGGGGATGGCTACACCTTC	CASSSLVGGDGYTF
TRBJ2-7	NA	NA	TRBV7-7	TGTGCTAGCAGCTTAGGTCCAGGGAGCTCCTACGAGCAGTACTTC	CASSLGPGSSYEQYF
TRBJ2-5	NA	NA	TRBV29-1	TGCAGTTATGACCCCGGGACATCGGTCTCGCTTGGGGGAACCCAGTACTTC	CSYDPGTSVSLGGTQYF
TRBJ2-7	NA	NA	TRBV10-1	TGCGCCAGCAGTGAGTACAGGGAGTACGAGCAGTACTTC	CASSEYREYEQYF
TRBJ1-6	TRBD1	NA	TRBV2	TGTGCCAGCAGTGAAGAAGGGGGCAGGTCCTATAATTCACCCCTCCACTTT	CASSEEGGRSYNSPLHF
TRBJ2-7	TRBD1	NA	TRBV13	TGTGCCAGCAGCGATCGGGACAGTTACTACGAGCAGTACTTC	CASSDRDSYYEQYF
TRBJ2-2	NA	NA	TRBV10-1	TGCGCCAGCAGTGATTACAGGTCCGGGGAGCTGTTTTTT	CASSDYRSGELFF
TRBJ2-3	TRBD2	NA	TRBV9	TGTGCCAGCAGCGCTAGCGGGGGGACCACAGATACGCAGTATTTT	CASSASGGTTDTQYF
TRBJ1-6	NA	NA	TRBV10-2	TGCGCCAGCAGTGGGGGTACCTATAATTCACCCCTCCACTTT	CASSGGTYNSPLHF
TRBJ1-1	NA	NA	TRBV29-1	TGCAGCGTTGAATCAGGGATCAATGAAGCTTTCTTT	CSVESGINEAFF
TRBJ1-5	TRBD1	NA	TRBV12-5	TGTGCTAGTGGTTTAGGACAGGCTAATCAGCCCCAGCATTTT	CASGLGQANQPQHF
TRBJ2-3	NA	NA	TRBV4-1	TGCGCCAGCAGCCATGGAGGACTCTACAGCACAGATACGCAGTATTTT	CASSHGGLYSTDTQYF
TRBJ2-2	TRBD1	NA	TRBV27	TGTGCCAGCAGTCCCTCAACAGGGGAGAACACCGGGGAGCTGTTTTTT	CASSPSTGENTGELFF
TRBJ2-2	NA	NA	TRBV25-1	TGTGCCAGCAGTGGATACACGAACACCGGGGAGCTGTTTTTT	CASSGYTNTGELFF
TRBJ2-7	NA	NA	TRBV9	TGTGCCAGCAGCCAAAGTGGGGTACTTGACGAGCAGTACTTC	CASSQSGVLDEQYF
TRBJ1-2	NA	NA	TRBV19	TGTGCCAGTAGTATCTCGGGTATTGCGGTGGAGGGCTACACCTTC	CASSISGIAVEGYTF
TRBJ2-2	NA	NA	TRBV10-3	TGTGCCATTTGCAATGAGTACACCGGGGAGCTGTTTTTT	CAICNEYTGELFF
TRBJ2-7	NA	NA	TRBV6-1	TGTGCCAGCAGTGATCCCAGGGGGGGAACCTACGAGCAGTACTTC	CASSDPRGGTYEQYF
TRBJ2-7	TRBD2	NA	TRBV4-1	TGCGCCAGCAGCCAAGATTCTAGCGGGAACTACGAGCAGTACTTC	CASSQDSSGNYEQYF
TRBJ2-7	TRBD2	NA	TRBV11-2	TGTGCCAGCAGCCTTGCAGGACTAGCGTCCTACGAGCAGTACTTC	CASSLAGLASYEQYF
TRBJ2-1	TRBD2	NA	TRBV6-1	TGTGCCAGCAGTGAAGGGGGGGGGAACAATGAGCAGTTCTTC	CASSEGGGNNEQFF
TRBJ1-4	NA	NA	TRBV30	TGTGCCTGGAGCGACAGCGCTATTAATGAAAAACTGTTTTTT	CAWSDSAINEKLFF
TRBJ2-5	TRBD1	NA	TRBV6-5	TGTGCCAGCAGGCCACTGACAGGGCCCGAGGAGACCCAGTACTTC	CASRPLTGPEETQYF
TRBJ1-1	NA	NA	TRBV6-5	TGTGCCAGCAGTACGGGGAACACTGAAGCTTTCTTT	CASSTGNTEAFF
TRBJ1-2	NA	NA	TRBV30	TGTGCCTGGGATACGGGGGATGGCTACACCTTC	CAWDTGDGYTF
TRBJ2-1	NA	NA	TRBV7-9	TGTGCCAGCAGCTTTACCAGCGGAAGAGACAATGAGCAGTTCTTC	CASSFTSGRDNEQFF
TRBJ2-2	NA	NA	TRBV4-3	TGCGCCAGCAGCCCACGGGAGCCGGGCACCGGGGAGCTGTTTTTT	CASSPREPGTGELFF
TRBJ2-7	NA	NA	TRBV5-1	TGCGCCAGCAGCTCCAGTTGGGGAGACCTCTCCTACGAGCAGTACTTC	CASSSSWGDLSYEQYF
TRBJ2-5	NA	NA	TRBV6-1	TGTGCCAGCAGTGAGGGTTGGAAGACCCAGTACTTC	CASSEGWKTQYF
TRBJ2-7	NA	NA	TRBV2	TGTGCCAGCAGTCGAACTCTGGAGCAGTACTTC	CASSRTLEQYF
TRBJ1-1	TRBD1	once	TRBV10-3	TGTGCCATCAGTGAGCCCGGGACAGGCCCAGCTTTCTTT	CAISEPGTGPAFF
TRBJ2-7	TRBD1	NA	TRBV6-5	TGTGCCAGCAGTGCCGGGACAGGGTCCTACGAGCAGTACTTC	CASSAGTGSYEQYF
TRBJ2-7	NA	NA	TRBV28	TGTGCCAGCAGTCCTTCGGCAGGTTCCTACGAGCAGTACTTC	CASSPSAGSYEQYF
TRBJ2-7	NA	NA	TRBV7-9	TGTGCCAGCAGCCCACAGGCTTCGGAACTCTACGAGCAGTACTTC	CASSPQASELYEQYF
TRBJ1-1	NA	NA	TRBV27	TGTGCCAGCCGCAGTTTAGGGGACGCGAACACTGAAGCTTTCTTT	CASRSLGDANTEAFF